The 8 T cell receptor beta chains in this list originate from one sample, sequenced in a study of control samples from healthy donors and cancer patients (dated by TCRdb to 2018 to 2021). Receptors were amplified or captured by the immunoSEQ multiplex PCR assay. TCRdb took over this immuneACCESS table, retaining in-frame rearrangements with V and J assigned. Such tables are incomplete; in checked studies, under half of the missing clones stem from an unresolved V gene, and the remainder is unexplained. This sample comprises 110,000 to 150,000 clones, less than 90% of them detected only once. The top ten hold 8% to 9.5% of the sample. The specimen was blood. The receptors originated from a young woman in good health.

The CDR3 DNA reads TGTGCCAGCAGTCAAGACCGGGATCAGCCCCAGCATTTT. Its translation: CASSQDRDQPQHF. J is TRBJ1-5 and V is TRBV5-6; D unclear. With 5 bases removed from V and 5 bases from J, the gap between germline ends came to 11 bases. Germline CDR1 reads SGHDT; CDR2 reads YYEEEE. This CDR3 comprises 13 residues.

The chain has TRBV4-2 and TRBJ2-7; 10 positions agree with TRBD2. The CDR3 contains 14 residues. In germline, CDR1 is LGHNA, CDR2 YNFKEQ. The V and J ends lost 6 bases and 2 bases, in that order; junction bases with no gene match: 4. CDR3 nucleotide sequence: TGTGCCAGCAGTCCCGGGACTAGCGCCTACGAGCAGTACTTC. Translation: CASSPGTSAYEQYF.

The rearrangement uses TRBV4-2 and TRBJ2-7; tentatively, D is TRBD2 (6 bases). Germline-derived CDR1 and CDR2 are LGHNA and YNFKEQ. There are 20 residues in the CDR3. V was cut by 1 base and J by 0 bases, with 25 bases left in between. The CDR3 coding sequence is TGTGCCAGCAGCCAAGCAGAAGGGACTTACTTGCGTACGAGCTCCTACGAGCAGTACTTC. Its protein product is CASSQAEGTYLRTSSYEQYF.

V gene TRBV9 combines with J gene TRBJ1-1; D possibly corresponds to TRBD1 (5 bases). There are 15 residues in the CDR3. V was trimmed by 0 bases and J by 1 base, leaving 10 bases between them. Germline V gives CDR1 SGDLS, CDR2 YYNGEE. The CDR3 sequence is CASSVEGLQNTEAFF. CDR3 in DNA: TGTGCCAGCAGCGTAGAGGGACTCCAGAACACTGAAGCTTTCTTT.

The chain employs TRBV29-1 and TRBJ2-1; D remains ambiguous. V was shortened by 8 bases and J by 4 bases, with 15 bases between the two germline ends. The CDR3 has 13 residues. Germline CDR1 is SQVTM and CDR2 is ANQGSEA. CDR3 amino acids: CSSLPGPYNEQFF. CDR3 DNA: TGCAGCTCCCTGCCGGGCCCTTACAATGAGCAGTTCTTC.

The CDR3 bases are TGTGCCAGCAGCCAGGCAACGGGACTAGCGGGGAAGCAGTTCTTC. Its translation is CASSQATGLAGKQFF. This chain uses TRBV3-1 (or the pseudogene TRBV3-2) with TRBJ2-1; 13 nucleotides agree with TRBD2. This CDR3 region has 15 residues. The trim removed 3 bases at V and 11 bases at J, leaving 7 bases unmatched. Germline-derived CDR1 and CDR2 are LGHDT and YNNKEL (reference sequence).

This clone has only one observation. The genes are TRBV6-1 and TRBJ2-1; maybe TRBD2 (6 bases). The CDR3 runs 18 residues. Trimming stripped 4 bases from V and 7 bases from J, with 26 bases between. Germline V gene sequence: CDR1 MNHNS, CDR2 SASEGT. The CDR3 region is CASSADFSGRSEGNEQFF. In DNA form, the CDR3 reads TGTGCCAGCAGTGCAGATTTTAGCGGTCGGAGCGAAGGGAATGAGCAGTTCTTC.

The gene calls are TRBV19 and TRBJ1-1; D not certain. Trimming shortened V by 3 bases and J by 3 bases, and 8 bases separated the two germline ends. Germline V lookup: CDR1 LNHDA, CDR2 SQIVND (reference sequence). This CDR3 is built from 13 residues. The CDR3 DNA is TGTGCCAGTAGTATCGGCGGGTACACTGAAGCTTTCTTT. It codes for CASSIGGYTEAFF.